This T cell receptor beta chain came from a study of shared clonotypes between healthy human individuals. The method was immunoSEQ multiplex PCR; TCRdb's version includes in-frame clones alone and lacks a portion of them. The sample carries around 1.9 million clones, just under 95% recorded once. Study conclusions and caveats: Naive subsets tended to show greater estimated richness than memory subsets. An effect of sequencing depth on clonotype sharing among donors was expected.

V was pared by 4 bases and J by 6 bases, with 21 bases of the junction left unmatched. The CDR3 loop spans 20 amino acids. The germline gives CDR1 MGHRA, CDR2 YSYEKL. The naive CD8 subset, CD45RO-negative cells positively selected for CCR7, excluded terminally differentiated effector memory CD45RA+ cells. Of note for this clone: Its matching antigen is unknown.

This rearrangement joins TRBV4-1 to TRBJ2-2; 9 bases are a match to TRBD2. Sequenced sample: naive CD8+ T cells from PBMCs. The TCR comes from a man aged 18 to 29 in good health. Some clones in this sample may be carry-over from other donors' samples. This CDR3 is CASSLGSVLAGDYIAGELFF. The CDR3 bases are TGCGCCAGCAGCCTGGGTAGTGTATTAGCGGGAGACTACATCGCCGGGGAGCTGTTTTTT.